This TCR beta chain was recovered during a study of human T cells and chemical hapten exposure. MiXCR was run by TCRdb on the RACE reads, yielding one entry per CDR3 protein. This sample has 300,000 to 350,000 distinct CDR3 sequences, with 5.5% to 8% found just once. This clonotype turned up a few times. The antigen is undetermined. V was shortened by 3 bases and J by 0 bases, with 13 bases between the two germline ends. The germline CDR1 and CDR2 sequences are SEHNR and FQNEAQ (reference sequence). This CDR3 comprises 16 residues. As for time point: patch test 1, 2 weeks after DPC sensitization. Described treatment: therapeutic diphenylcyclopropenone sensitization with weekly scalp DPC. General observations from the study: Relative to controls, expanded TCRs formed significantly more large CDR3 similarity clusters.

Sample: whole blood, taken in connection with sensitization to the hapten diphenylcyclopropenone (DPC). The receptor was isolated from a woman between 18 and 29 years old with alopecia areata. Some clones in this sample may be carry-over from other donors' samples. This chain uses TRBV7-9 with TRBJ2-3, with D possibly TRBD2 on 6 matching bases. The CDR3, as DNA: TGTGCCAGCAGCTTTACCGGGGGATCTAGCACAGATACGCAGTATTTT. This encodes CASSFTGGSSTDTQYF.